This passage covers 16 T cell receptor beta chains from one sample sequenced in a study of cytomegalovirus exposure and HLA in healthy donors (dated by TCRdb to the late 2010s). Libraries were made using the immunoSEQ multiplex PCR assay. For the multiplex PCR, a mixture combining 60 forward primers for TCR Vbeta segments and 13 reverse primers for TCR Jbeta segments was used. TCRdb's version of the immuneACCESS table is confined to in-frame rearrangements and falls short of the full clone set. An unresolved V gene accounts for under half of the shortfall where checked; the remainder is of unknown origin. The sample table contains 130,000 or so clones; only one count was recorded for about 70% of them. The top ten constitute less than 2.5% of the sample. Sequencing used PBMCs. The receptors stem from a woman aged 40 to 50 in good health and CMV-seropositive.

V and J are TRBV5-1 and TRBJ2-3, with 7 bases identical to TRBD1. Germline trimming cut 0 bases from V and 0 bases from J; bases unmatched to any gene: 1. Germline CDR1 reads SGHRS; CDR2 reads YFSETQ. The CDR3 has 15 amino acids. The CDR3 loop is CASSLGDSSTDTQYF. The CDR3, as DNA: TGCGCCAGCAGCTTGGGGGACAGTAGCACAGATACGCAGTATTTT. The variable domain in full, with the rest retrieved from reference TRBV5-1 and TRBJ2-3, is KAGVTQTPRYLIKTRGQQVTLSCSPISGHRSVSWYQQTPGQGLQFLFEYFSETQRNKGNFPGRFSGRQFSNSRSEMNVSTLELGDSALYLCASSLGDSSTDTQYFGPGTRLTVL.

The chain carries TRBV7-9 and TRBJ2-3; TRBD1 matches 7 bases. Germline lookup yields CDR1 SEHNR and CDR2 FQNEAQ (reference sequence). CDR3 length equals 16 residues. Unmatched junction bases numbered 8, after V lost 1 base and J lost 4 bases. The CDR3 region has the DNA TGTGCCAGCAGCTTAGTGCGACAGGGTCTCGCAGATACGCAGTATTTT. Amino acid sequence: CASSLVRQGLADTQYF.

The V and J genes are TRBV4-3 and TRBJ1-1; the D gene is possibly TRBD1 (5 bases). Trimming took 4 bases from V and 4 from J, leaving 13 bases between them. The CDR3 sequence is 14 residues long. CDR1 is LGHNA, CDR2 YSLEER, per germline. CDR3: CASSLDIRGTEAFF. The CDR3 bases are TGCGCCAGCAGCCTAGATATTAGGGGCACTGAAGCTTTCTTT.

The chain joins TRBV5-3 to TRBJ1-1; D might be TRBD1 (5 bases). TRBV5-3 is placed among ORFs of uncertain function. The germline V and J ends were trimmed by 2 bases and 3 bases, with 11 bases remaining between them. The CDR3 has 14 residues. CDR3 protein: CARSFMTDHTEAFF. The CDR3, as DNA: TGTGCCAGAAGCTTTATGACAGACCACACTGAAGCTTTCTTT.

The V and J genes are TRBV18 and TRBJ1-2; 7 bases match TRBD1. The V and J ends lost 2 bases and 1 base, in that order; junction bases with no gene match: 13. This CDR3 is 18 amino acids long. Germline V lookup: CDR1 KGHSH, CDR2 LQKENI. The CDR3 loop reads CASSPSLLGQRDNYGYTF. Here the CDR3 DNA reads TGTGCCAGCTCACCATCATTGTTGGGACAGCGAGATAACTATGGCTACACCTTC.

This rearrangement joins TRBV19 to TRBJ1-5; 8 bases map to TRBD1. Germline CDR1 is LNHDA and CDR2 is SQIVND (reference sequence). The CDR3 sequence is 15 residues long. J gave up 6 bases and V 3 bases, and 7 bases lay outside the gene matches. In DNA, the CDR3 is TGTGCCAGTAGTATCCGGCAGGGGGCCAGTCAGCCCCAGCATTTT. Protein: CASSIRQGASQPQHF.

The gene calls are TRBV9 and TRBJ2-1, with 7 bases lining up with TRBD1. The CDR3 contains 14 residues. Unmatched junction bases numbered 3, after V lost 0 bases and J lost 6 bases. Germline lookup yields CDR1 SGDLS and CDR2 YYNGEE. The CDR3 coding sequence is TGTGCCAGCAGCGTAGGGGGACAGTCCAATGAGCAGTTCTTC. Protein sequence: CASSVGGQSNEQFF.

J is TRBJ2-5 and V is TRBV6-6, with a possible D match to TRBD2 (7 bases). Germline CDR1 and CDR2: MNHNY and SVGAGI (reference sequence). Trimming cost V 0 bases and J 4 bases, with 9 bases left between them. The CDR3 loop spans 14 amino acids. In DNA, the CDR3 is TGTGCCAGCAGTTACTCGAGGGGGGGAGAGACCCAGTACTTC. This encodes CASSYSRGGETQYF.

This chain joins TRBV29-1 and TRBJ2-1, with D possibly being TRBD2 (7 bases). Trimming removed 4 bases from V and 10 bases from J, with 32 bases in between. CDR3 length equals 18 residues. The germline V gene has CDR1 SQVTM and CDR2 ANQGSEA. As DNA, the CDR3 is TGCAGCGTTGTAAACCCGACGCTGGGAGGAGGGGGAGGGTCGGAGCAGTTCTTC. Amino acids: CSVVNPTLGGGGGSEQFF.

The chain is built from TRBV5-4 and TRBJ2-5; possibly TRBD2 for D (5 bases). Gene TRBJ2-7 matches the end of the DNA better, so the J call may be wrong. CDR1 and CDR2 (germline): SGHNT, YYREEE (reference sequence). This CDR3 is 15 amino acids long. CDR3: CASRSNTGFMDEQYF. In DNA form, the CDR3 reads TGTGCCAGCAGATCGAACACGGGGTTTATGGACGAGCAGTACTTC.

The chain employs TRBV6-5 and TRBJ2-7; 9 nucleotides agree with TRBD1. Germline V gene sequence: CDR1 MNHEY, CDR2 SVGAGI. Trimming cost V 2 bases and J 6 bases; bases outside gene matches: 5. This CDR3 is 14 amino acids long. CDR3 sequence (DNA): TGTGCCAGCAGTTACACCACAGGGGGCCCCGAGCAGTACTTC. Its translation: CASSYTTGGPEQYF.

The V and J genes are TRBV27 and TRBJ1-2; D perhaps matches TRBD1 (5 bases). The germline V gene has CDR1 MNHEY and CDR2 SMNVEV (reference sequence). The CDR3 totals 15 residues. The V gene lost 6 bases and the J gene lost 0 bases, with 14 bases spanning the gap. The CDR3 spells CASRGGPWTNYGYTF. CDR3 coding DNA: TGTGCCAGCAGGGGGGGACCGTGGACTAACTATGGCTACACCTTC.

This clone was counted a single time. The chain couples TRBV30 to TRBJ1-1; D is possibly TRBD1 (6 bases). V was trimmed by 3 bases and J by 10 bases, leaving 12 bases between them. The CDR3 length is 11 residues. Looked up from germline, CDR1 is GTSNPN and CDR2 is SVGIG (reference sequence). The CDR3 protein is CAWSSTGLAFF. For the CDR3, the DNA is TGTGCCTGGAGCTCTACAGGGCTAGCTTTCTTT.

The V gene is TRBV9, the J gene TRBJ2-2, with 12 bases identical to TRBD1. CDR1 SGDLS and CDR2 YYNGEE come from the germline V gene. The CDR3 has 16 residues. The V segment lost 6 bases and the J segment 10 bases; nucleotides outside the gene matches: 13. CDR3 loop: CASTAGWGQGAVELFF. CDR3 sequence (DNA): TGTGCCAGCACCGCGGGGTGGGGACAGGGGGCCGTGGAGCTGTTTTTT.

This clone was seen only a few times. The chain couples TRBV29-1 to TRBJ2-7; 7 bases match TRBD2. There are 13 residues in the CDR3. Losses at the gene ends were 5 bases for V and 2 bases for J; bases not matched to a gene: 6. Looked up from germline, CDR1 is SQVTM and CDR2 is ANQGSEA. CDR3: CSVISAGTYEQYF. The CDR3 bases are TGCAGCGTTATATCAGCGGGAACCTACGAGCAGTACTTC.

The J gene is TRBJ2-5, the V gene TRBV27; D is possibly TRBD2 (6 bases). Trimming took off 0 bases at V and 4 bases at J, with 15 bases between the two ends. This CDR3 has 16 residues. CDR1 and CDR2 (germline): MNHEY, SMNVEV (reference sequence). CDR3 residues: CASSLSLRGRGETQYF. The CDR3, as DNA: TGTGCCAGCAGTTTATCTCTCCGGGGGAGAGGAGAGACCCAGTACTTC.